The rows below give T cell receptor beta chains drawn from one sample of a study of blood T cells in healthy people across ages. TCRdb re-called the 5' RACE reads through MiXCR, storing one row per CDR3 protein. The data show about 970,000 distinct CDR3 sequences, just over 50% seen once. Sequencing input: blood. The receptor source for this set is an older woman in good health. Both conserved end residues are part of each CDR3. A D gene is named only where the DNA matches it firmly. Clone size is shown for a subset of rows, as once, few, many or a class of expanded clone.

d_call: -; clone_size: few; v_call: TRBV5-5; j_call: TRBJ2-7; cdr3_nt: TGTGCCAGCAGCTTGGAAGGGGGGGCCTACGAGCAGTACTTC; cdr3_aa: CASSLEGGAYEQYF
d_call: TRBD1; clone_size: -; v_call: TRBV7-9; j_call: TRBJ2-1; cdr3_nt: TGTGCCAGCAGCGCGGGACAGGGGGGCGATGAGCAGTTCTTC; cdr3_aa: CASSAGQGGDEQFF
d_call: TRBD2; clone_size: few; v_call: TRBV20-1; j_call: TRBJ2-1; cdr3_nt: TGCAGTGCTAGAACTAGCGGGAGGCTGCCTGAGCAGTTCTTC; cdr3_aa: CSARTSGRLPEQFF
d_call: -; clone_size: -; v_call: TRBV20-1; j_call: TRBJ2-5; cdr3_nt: TGCAGTGCTAGTTTGGACAACCGAGAGACCCAGTACTTC; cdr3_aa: CSASLDNRETQYF
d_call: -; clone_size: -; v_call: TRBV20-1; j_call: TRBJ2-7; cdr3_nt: TGCAGTGCTAGAGATCTAGGGGCGCGGGACGAGCAGTACTTC; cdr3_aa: CSARDLGARDEQYF
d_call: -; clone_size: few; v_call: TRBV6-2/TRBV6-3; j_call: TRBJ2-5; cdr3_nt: TGTGCCAGCAGTTTTACCCCCTCAGAGCAGTACTTC; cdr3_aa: CASSFTPSEQYF
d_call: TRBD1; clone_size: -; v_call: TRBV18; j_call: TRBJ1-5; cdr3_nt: TGTGCCAGCTCACCTAACAGGGGTGATCAGCCCCAGCATTTT; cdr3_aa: CASSPNRGDQPQHF
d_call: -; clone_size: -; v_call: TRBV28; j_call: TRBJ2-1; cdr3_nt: TGTGCCAGCAGTTCAACAGGGCCCTGGATCTACAATGAGCAGTTCTTC; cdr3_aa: CASSSTGPWIYNEQFF
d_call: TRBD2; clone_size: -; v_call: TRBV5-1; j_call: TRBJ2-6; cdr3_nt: TGCGCCAGCAGTGCTGGAGGACTAGCGGAGGGGTTTACTCCTGGGGCCAACGTCCTGACTTTC; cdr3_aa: CASSAGGLAEGFTPGANVLTF
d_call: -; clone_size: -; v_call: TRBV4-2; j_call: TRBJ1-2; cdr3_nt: TGTGCCAGCAGCCGAGACTTCGCAGTTAACTATGGCTACACCTTC; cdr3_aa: CASSRDFAVNYGYTF
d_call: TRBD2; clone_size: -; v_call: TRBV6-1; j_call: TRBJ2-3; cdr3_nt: TGTGCCAGCAAGCTAGCGGGGGGTTTCGCAGATACGCAGTATTTT; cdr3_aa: CASKLAGGFADTQYF
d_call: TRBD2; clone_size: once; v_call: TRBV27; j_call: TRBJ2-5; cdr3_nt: TGTGCCAGCAGTCAAATTAGCGGGAAGGAGACCCAGTACTTC; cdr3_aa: CASSQISGKETQYF
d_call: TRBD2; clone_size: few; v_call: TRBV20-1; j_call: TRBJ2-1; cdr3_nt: TGCAGTGCTAGCGCCGGGACTAGTACCAATGAGCAGTTCTTC; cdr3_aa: CSASAGTSTNEQFF
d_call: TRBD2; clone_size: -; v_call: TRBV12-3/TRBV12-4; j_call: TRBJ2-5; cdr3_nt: TGTGCCAGTGCATCCCCCCGGACTAGCGGGAGAGAGACCCAGTACTTC; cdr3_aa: CASASPRTSGRETQYF
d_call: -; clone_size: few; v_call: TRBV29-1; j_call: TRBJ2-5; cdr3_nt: TGCAGCGTTGTAGGTCCGGGGATGGAGACCCAGTACTTC; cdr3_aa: CSVVGPGMETQYF
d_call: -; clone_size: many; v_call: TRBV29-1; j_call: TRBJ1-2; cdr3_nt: TGCAGCGTTGAAGGGTTAGCTACCTATGGCTACACCTTC; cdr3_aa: CSVEGLATYGYTF
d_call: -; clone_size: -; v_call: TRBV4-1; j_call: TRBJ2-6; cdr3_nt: TGCGCCAGCAGCCCCCAAAAATTGTGGGGGGCCAACGTCCTGACTTTC; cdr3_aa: CASSPQKLWGANVLTF
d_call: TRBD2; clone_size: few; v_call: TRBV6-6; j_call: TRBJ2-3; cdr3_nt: TGTGCCAGCAGTTACCCGACTAGCGGGGCCCGCACAGATACGCAGTATTTT; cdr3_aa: CASSYPTSGARTDTQYF
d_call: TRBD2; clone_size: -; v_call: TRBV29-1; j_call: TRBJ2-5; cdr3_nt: TGCAGCGTTTCCCCTACCAGCGGGGGCCCGAAGACCCAGTACTTC; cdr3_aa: CSVSPTSGGPKTQYF
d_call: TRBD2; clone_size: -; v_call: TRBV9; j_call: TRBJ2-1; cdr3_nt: TGTGCCAGCAGCGGACTAGCGGGAGGAGGGGAGCAGTTCTTC; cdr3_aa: CASSGLAGGGEQFF
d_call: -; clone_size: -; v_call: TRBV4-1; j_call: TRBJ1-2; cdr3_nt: TGCGCCAGCAGCCAAGTAGGGCGGGGTGTGGACACCTTC; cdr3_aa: CASSQVGRGVDTF
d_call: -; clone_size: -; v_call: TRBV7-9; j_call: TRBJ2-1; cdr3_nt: TGTGCCAGCAGCTTAATGTTGCGAAAAGAGAATGAGCAGTTCTTC; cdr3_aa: CASSLMLRKENEQFF
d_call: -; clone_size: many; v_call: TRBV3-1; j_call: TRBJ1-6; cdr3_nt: TGTGCCAGCAGCCAAGTTATGGGGAAGACCCTCCACTTT; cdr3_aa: CASSQVMGKTLHF
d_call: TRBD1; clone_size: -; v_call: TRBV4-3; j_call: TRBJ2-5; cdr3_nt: TGCGCCAGCAGCCACGGGACAGGGTACCAAGAGACCCAGTACTTC; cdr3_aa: CASSHGTGYQETQYF
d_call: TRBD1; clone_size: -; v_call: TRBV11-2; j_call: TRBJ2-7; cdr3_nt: TGTGCCAGCAGCCTCCCCCGCGGGACAGGGCTGAGGGAATCCTACGAGCAGTACTTC; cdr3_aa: CASSLPRGTGLRESYEQYF
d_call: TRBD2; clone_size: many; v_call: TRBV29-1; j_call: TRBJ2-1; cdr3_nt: TGCAGCGTTGATATCCTAGCGGCCGGGAATGAGCAGTTCTTC; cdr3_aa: CSVDILAAGNEQFF
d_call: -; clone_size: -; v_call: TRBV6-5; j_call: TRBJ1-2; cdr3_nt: TGTGCCAGCAGTTATCGGACAGCCTATGGCTACACCTTC; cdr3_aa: CASSYRTAYGYTF